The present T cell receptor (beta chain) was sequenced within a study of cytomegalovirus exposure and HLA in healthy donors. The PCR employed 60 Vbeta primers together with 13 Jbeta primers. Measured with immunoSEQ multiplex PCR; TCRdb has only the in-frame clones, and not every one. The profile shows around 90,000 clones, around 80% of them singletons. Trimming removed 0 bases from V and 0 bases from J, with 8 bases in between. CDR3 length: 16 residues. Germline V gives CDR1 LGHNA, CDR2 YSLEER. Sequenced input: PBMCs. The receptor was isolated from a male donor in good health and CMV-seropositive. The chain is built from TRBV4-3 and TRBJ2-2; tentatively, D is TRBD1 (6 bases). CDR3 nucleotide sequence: TGCGCCAGCAGCCAAGAGACAGGATCGAACACCGGGGAGCTGTTTTTT. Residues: CASSQETGSNTGELFF.